This T cell receptor (beta chain) is drawn from a study of T cell responses to AZD1222 COVID-19 vaccine. Study-wide points: The donor cohort was predominantly white British with a female majority, and clonal diversity may have been underestimated.

This CDR3 is built from 16 residues. Germline V gene sequence: CDR1 SGHAT, CDR2 FQNNGV. V was cut by 0 bases and J by 5 bases, with 16 bases left in between. Generated by immunoSEQ multiplex PCR, the TCRdb table keeps only in-frame clones and is missing some. The sample lists about 88,000 clones; less than 95% were seen once. This clone was recorded only once. What it binds is unknown. The clonotype was recovered from an adult who received the AZD1222 COVID-19 vaccine. V is TRBV11-2 and J is TRBJ1-2, with D uncertain. The specimen comprised peripheral blood, sampled 28 days after the second AZD1222 dose. The CDR3 sequence is CASSLDSTGSLYGYTF. The CDR3 coding sequence is TGTGCCAGCAGCTTAGATAGTACGGGCAGTCTATATGGCTACACCTTC.